The clone carrying this T cell receptor (beta chain) was seen a handful of times. Antigen specificity is unknown. The sample comes from a study of cytomegalovirus exposure and HLA in healthy donors. Study-wide results and caveats: In presence/absence analyses, roughly uniform sequencing depth across donors was assumed. Per a later analysis, 18,000 or so TCR beta sequences showed association with HLA alleles at 0.05 false discovery rate.

Primers for the PCR totalled 60 Vbeta and 13 Jbeta. The method was immunoSEQ multiplex PCR; TCRdb's version includes in-frame clones alone and lacks a portion of them. Here the sample spans about 120,000 clones, around 81% being singletons. Per germline, CDR1 MNHEY and CDR2 SMNVEV (reference sequence). The CDR3 is made up of 14 amino acids. The V and J ends lost 2 bases and 5 bases respectively, with 13 bases between them. Sequencing was performed on PBMCs. The receptor was isolated from a woman aged 25-40 years in good health and CMV-seronegative. The gene calls are TRBV27 and TRBJ2-7, with a weak D call TRBD1 (5 bases). The CDR3 nucleotides read TGTGCCAGCAGTTTAATCGGCAAAGGGGACGAGCAGTACTTC. Protein: CASSLIGKGDEQYF.